Listed below are T cell receptor beta chains from one sample, sequenced in a study of cytomegalovirus exposure and HLA in healthy donors. The protocol was immunoSEQ multiplex PCR, while the TCRdb copy is restricted to in-frame clones and leaves out a portion. The data contain 200,000 to 250,000 clones, roughly 84% of them singletons. Material for sequencing was PBMCs. The receptors come from a girl aged 5-17 years in good health and CMV-seronegative. Both conserved end residues are part of each CDR3. The order of the fields is clone size, D gene, J gene, V gene, CDR3 length, CDR3 DNA, CDR3 protein. D genes are given only for firm matches. The size of a clone is reported for some rows only, either as once, few or many, or as a class for expanded clones.

>NA|NA|TRBJ2-1|TRBV7-9|15
TGTGCCAGCAGCTCCTCGGGTATCCTCTACAATGAGCAGTTCTTC
CASSSSGILYNEQFF
>NA|TRBD1|TRBJ2-7|TRBV2|15
TGTGCCAGCACCCGACAGGGGTCCGGGTCCTACGAGCAGTACTTC
CASTRQGSGSYEQYF
>NA|TRBD2|TRBJ2-1|TRBV9|15
TGTGCCAGCAGCGTTTCCAGCGGGGGGGCTATTGAGCAGTTCTTC
CASSVSSGGAIEQFF
>NA|NA|TRBJ1-2|TRBV15|16
TGTGCCACCAGCAGAAGACCTCACAGGGACAACTATGGCTACACCTTC
CATSRRPHRDNYGYTF
>few|NA|TRBJ1-2|TRBV11-2|14
TGTGCCAGCAGCTTAGAACCGGGGAGGTATGGCTACACCTTC
CASSLEPGRYGYTF
>NA|TRBD2|TRBJ2-2|TRBV5-6|17
TGTGCCAGCAGCTTGGGTTGGGGGACTAGCGGAGCCGGGGAGCTGTTTTTT
CASSLGWGTSGAGELFF
>NA|TRBD2|TRBJ2-5|TRBV4-2|15
TGTGCCAGCAGCCAAGGGACTAGCGGGAGGCAGACCCAGTACTTC
CASSQGTSGRQTQYF
>few|NA|TRBJ2-3|TRBV29-1|14
TGCAGCGTTGTAGGGGGCCGCGGGATAGATACGCAGTATTTT
CSVVGGRGIDTQYF
>NA|TRBD1|TRBJ2-7|TRBV11-2|15
TGTGCCAGCATCATCTCCCCCGACAGGGGCTACGAGCAGTACTTC
CASIISPDRGYEQYF
>once|NA|TRBJ2-3|TRBV10-3|17
TGTGCCATCAGTGAGTCTAGGGCTAGCGCTAGCACAGATACGCAGTATTTT
CAISESRASASTDTQYF
>NA|NA|TRBJ2-1|TRBV19|15
TGTGCCAGTAGACCCCTTTATCGAGGGCTAGGCGAGCAGTTCTTC
CASRPLYRGLGEQFF
>NA|TRBD1|TRBJ1-1|TRBV25-1|15
TGTGCCAGCAGTGGACAGGGGGCTGGGGACACTGAAGCTTTCTTT
CASSGQGAGDTEAFF
>NA|TRBD1|TRBJ2-7|TRBV28|15
TGTGCCAGCAGCCGACAGGGGACCCCCTTCCACGAGCAGTACTTC
CASSRQGTPFHEQYF
>NA|TRBD1|TRBJ2-7|TRBV29-1|17
TGCAGCGTTGTAACAGGGGGCGCGGGCGGGGCCTGGACCGAGCAGTACTTC
CSVVTGGAGGAWTEQYF
>few|NA|TRBJ1-1|TRBV7-9|14
TGTGCCAGCAGCTCGGGACATTCAGGAACGGAAGCTTTCTTT
CASSSGHSGTEAFF
>NA|TRBD1|TRBJ2-7|TRBV28|15
TGTGCCAGCAGTGGCACCCGGGACAGGGGGTACGAGCAGTACTTC
CASSGTRDRGYEQYF
>few|NA|TRBJ1-1|TRBV5-6|12
TGTGCCAGCAGCTTGTGGGGCAGGGGTGCTTTCTTT
CASSLWGRGAFF
>once|TRBD2|TRBJ2-2|TRBV28|16
TGTGCCAGCAAGGGACTAGCGGGAGCCGGCACCGGGGAGCTGTTTTTT
CASKGLAGAGTGELFF
>once|NA|TRBJ1-2|TRBV28|10
TGTGCCAGCAGCATGTATGGCTACACCTTC
CASSMYGYTF
>NA|TRBD2|TRBJ2-3|TRBV4-3|18
TGCGCCAGCAGCCAAGATAGTTATGGGACTAGCGGCACAGATACGCAGTATTTT
CASSQDSYGTSGTDTQYF
>NA|TRBD1|TRBJ1-2|TRBV4-2|14
TGTGCCAGCAGCCCTACAGGGGGCAGCTATGGCTACACCTTC
CASSPTGGSYGYTF
>NA|TRBD1|TRBJ1-4|TRBV6-1|15
TGTGCCAGCAGTCTAAGACAGGGCGATAATGAAAAGCTGTTTTTT
CASSLRQGDNEKLFF
>NA|TRBD1|TRBJ2-4|TRBV19|17
TGTGCCAGTAGTAAGGACAGGGGGCCGGGTGCCAAAAACATTCAGTACTTC
CASSKDRGPGAKNIQYF
>NA|NA|TRBJ2-1|TRBV18|14
TGTGCCAGCTCTCATGAGAGGGTTTACAATGAGCAGTTCTTC
CASSHERVYNEQFF
>NA|TRBD2|TRBJ2-2|TRBV5-1|17
TGCGCCAGCAGCTCTCACCTAGCGGGAGCGGGCACCGGGGAGCTGTTTTTT
CASSSHLAGAGTGELFF
>once|TRBD1|TRBJ1-1|TRBV5-4|15
TGTGCCAGCAGCTCGACCGGGACAGGGAACACTGAAGCTTTCTTT
CASSSTGTGNTEAFF
>NA|TRBD2|TRBJ2-1|TRBV5-1|16
TGCGCCAGCAGCACCGGAGGCCTAGCGGGGTTCAATGAGCAGTTCTTC
CASSTGGLAGFNEQFF
>NA|NA|TRBJ1-1|TRBV6-5|13
TGTGCCAGCAGTTTCCTACAGGCGGGGGAAGCTTTCTTT
CASSFLQAGEAFF
>NA|NA|TRBJ2-7|TRBV7-2|15
TGTGCCAGCAGCCTGCGGCGGTCTTACTCCTACGAGCAGTACTTC
CASSLRRSYSYEQYF
>NA|TRBD2|TRBJ2-3|TRBV5-1|16
TGCGCCAGCAGCTGGAGCGGGACCTATGCGTCGGATACGCAGTATTTT
CASSWSGTYASDTQYF
>few|NA|TRBJ1-1|TRBV4-1|15
TGCGCCAGCAGCCAAGCGGAGGGATACTCAACTGAAGCTTTCTTT
CASSQAEGYSTEAFF
>NA|NA|TRBJ1-6|TRBV11-1|15
TGTGCCAGCAGCTCCCACAGTCGGGGTGGGTCACCCCTCCACTTT
CASSSHSRGGSPLHF
>few|NA|TRBJ2-7|TRBV21-1|16
TGTGCCAGCAGCGCAAGCAGGCAGGGGGCCACCAACGAGCAGTACTTC
CASSASRQGATNEQYF
>NA|NA|TRBJ1-1|TRBV5-1|18
TGCGCCAGCAGCTTGGCCATCTCCAGGGCGCATATGAACACTGAAGCTTTCTTT
CASSLAISRAHMNTEAFF
>NA|TRBD1|TRBJ2-5|TRBV19|15
TGTGCCAGTAGTATCGCCCGACAGGGGGCAGAGACCCAGTACTTC
CASSIARQGAETQYF
>NA|NA|TRBJ1-1|TRBV28|15
TGTGCCAGCTGCTCAATGGGAGAGGGGGAAATTGAAGCTTTCTTT
CASCSMGEGEIEAFF
>NA|TRBD1|TRBJ2-5|TRBV5-1|17
TGCGCCAGCAGCTTGGGACAACAGGGGACAACCCAAGAGACCCAGTACTTC
CASSLGQQGTTQETQYF
>NA|NA|TRBJ2-7|TRBV25-1|15
TGTGCCAGCAGTGAACCGTCCCGCGGAGGCTACGAGCAGTACTTC
CASSEPSRGGYEQYF
>once|NA|TRBJ1-2|TRBV7-9|15
TGTTCCAGCAGCTTAGCCGTGGGGGGGGCCTATGGCTACACCTTC
CSSSLAVGGAYGYTF
>NA|NA|TRBJ2-1|TRBV28|16
TGTGCCAGCAGTACGACCGGGACTGTCTCCTACAATGAGCAGTTCTTC
CASSTTGTVSYNEQFF
>few|TRBD2|TRBJ2-1|TRBV6-5|15
TGTGCCAGCAGTGCGACTAGCGTGGGCTACAATGAGCAGTTCTTC
CASSATSVGYNEQFF
>NA|NA|TRBJ2-7|TRBV28|14
TGTGCCAGCAGTCCCCGAAGGGGGAACTACGAGCAGTACTTC
CASSPRRGNYEQYF
>NA|NA|TRBJ1-4|TRBV7-9|17
TGTGCCAGCACCCCCTCCGTGTACAAGACAACTAATGAAAAACTGTTTTTT
CASTPSVYKTTNEKLFF
>NA|TRBD1|TRBJ2-7|TRBV6-1|14
TGTGCCAGCAGACCGGGACAGGTGTCCTACGAGCAGTACTTC
CASRPGQVSYEQYF
>NA|NA|TRBJ1-6|TRBV10-3|16
TGTGCCACCCAATTAGGGGCAGCCTTACTGGGCTCACCCCTCCACTTT
CATQLGAALLGSPLHF
>few|NA|TRBJ2-1|TRBV28|13
TGTGCCAGTTGGCGGGGGCGTCCAGCTGAGCAGTTCTTC
CASWRGRPAEQFF
>NA|TRBD1|TRBJ2-2|TRBV10-3|14
TGTGCCACCCGGACAGGGGGGTACACCGGGGAGCTGTTTTTT
CATRTGGYTGELFF
>NA|TRBD1|TRBJ2-7|TRBV25-1|15
TGTGCCAGCAGCGCGGGGACAGGGTGGGACCACGAGCAGTACTTC
CASSAGTGWDHEQYF
>NA|TRBD1|TRBJ2-7|TRBV4-1|14
TGCGCCAGCAGCCAAGAAGGACAGGGAAGAGAGCAGTACTTC
CASSQEGQGREQYF
>NA|TRBD2|TRBJ2-7|TRBV7-2|17
TGTGCCAGCAGCGCCCATTCTAGCGGGGGACTGTCCTACGAGCAGTACTTC
CASSAHSSGGLSYEQYF
>few|NA|TRBJ1-4|TRBV5-6|15
TGTGCCAGCAGCTCGATGGGGGCAGGTCAGGAAAAACTGTTTTTT
CASSSMGAGQEKLFF
>few|TRBD1|TRBJ1-4|TRBV19|14
TGTGCCAGTAGTCGGGACAGGGAGGATGAAAAACTGTTTTTT
CASSRDREDEKLFF
>NA|NA|TRBJ2-5|TRBV28|12
TGTGCCAGCAGTTTATCTACGGGGACCCAGTACTTC
CASSLSTGTQYF
>NA|TRBD2|TRBJ2-1|TRBV27|15
TGTGCCAGCAGTTTGACTAGCGGGAGGTGGAATGAGCAGTTCTTC
CASSLTSGRWNEQFF
>NA|TRBD2|TRBJ2-1|TRBV6-5|15
TGTGCCAGCCGCCGGGGGGTATCGGGGGACAATGAGCAGTTCTTC
CASRRGVSGDNEQFF
>NA|TRBD1|TRBJ2-5|TRBV30|13
TGTGCCCGAACAGGGGGCTTCCAAGAGACCCAGTACTTC
CARTGGFQETQYF
>NA|TRBD1|TRBJ2-1|TRBV2|14
TGTGCCTCTCAACCGGGACAGGGGGGCAATGAGCAGTTCTTC
CASQPGQGGNEQFF
>NA|NA|TRBJ1-2|TRBV15|15
TGTGCCACCAGCAGACCTACCACAGGGAACTATGGCTACACCTTC
CATSRPTTGNYGYTF
>once|TRBD2|TRBJ2-1|TRBV6-5|15
TGTGCCAGCAGGTGGACTAGCGGGAGTTTCGGTGAGCAGTTCTTC
CASRWTSGSFGEQFF